This record concerns one T cell receptor (beta chain) sequence. Its binding antigen is unknown. No base qualities exist here, and no much larger clone lies one base off it. The time point label, as the study defines it: baseline before first vaccination. The vaccinee samples were drawn from two UK trials, COV001 and COV002, one of which was a single-blind randomized controlled phase 2/3 trial testing AZD1222 (ChAdOx1 nCoV-19) in healthy adults. For TCRbeta chain sequencing, PBMC samples from trial participants were taken at day 0 and at day 28 after the second dose. This entry belongs to a study of T cell responses to AZD1222 COVID-19 vaccine (dated by TCRdb to 2020 to 2023). About the investigation overall: AZD1222 recipients given second doses at about 4 weeks or at about 12 weeks were pooled, since spike-specific TCR depth and breadth were not found to differ between the two schedules. TCR sequencing was performed for roughly 250 trial participants, of whom roughly 200 were given two doses of AZD1222 and some 26 were given two doses of MenACWY control vaccine. Trial participants were enrolled by age into subgroups of 18-55, 56-69 and 70-plus years, and 148, 28 and 57 TCR-sequenced participants, respectively, were included in these subgroups. What the authors observed across the whole study: A significant rise in spike-specific TCR breadth and depth was observed after two AZD1222 doses relative to day 0 and relative to MenACWY recipients. Because no samples from the day 14 peak response were available, repertoires could be characterized only after the peak T cell response. The whole spike protein was spanned by vaccine-associated CD4 TCRs, and dominant responses were seen in regions 160-218 and 743-854. Participants were mostly white British, with more females than males. The authors suggested clonal diversity may have been underestimated. The 56-69-year group was small, and its depth increase did not reach significance, likely because of low power. Nearly half of unique spike-specific TCRs reportedly recognized epitopes outside regions mutated in the B.1.351 and B.1.1.7 variants. Conclusions about previously exposed vaccinees are limited, since just a handful of AZD1222 recipients were seropositive for SARS-CoV-2 at baseline.

The CDR3 regions of human TCRbeta chains were subjected to immunosequencing. Concerning the study's data processing: TCRs in the repertoires were matched against a reference library of SARS-CoV-2-specific TCRs that had been generated with the MIRA antigen-specificity platform. Breadth was defined as the fraction of unique TCRs that were SARS-CoV-2-associated. Depth was defined as the fraction of total T cells that were SARS-CoV-2-associated. Using the MIRA data, every spike-specific TCR was mapped to the spike region that the TCR reacted to and assigned to either a CD4 or a CD8 class. Log10-transformed breadth and depth values were compared by one-way ANOVA with Sidak's multiple comparisons tests. The table was pulled from immuneACCESS by TCRdb, which kept in-frame rearrangements only. Such tables lose some clones; where checked, under half of the loss comes from unresolved V genes, and the rest has no known cause. The V and J calls and the clone size are those of that table, but D and trimming were determined from the DNA. A total of fewer than 150,000 clones appear in this sample, approximately 85% of them only once. The ten top clones hold around 6.2% of the sample.

Its CDR3 holds 11 amino acids, cysteine through phenylalanine. The CDR3 DNA has 33 bases and is translated from base 1. As encoded in the germline V gene, CDR1 is MDHEN while CDR2 is SYDVKM. At the junction V is shortened by 8 bases and J by 5 bases, with 9 bases in between. This clonotype originated in an adult in good health. The V and J genes are TRBV28 and TRBJ1-1; possibly the D gene is TRBD1, per 5 matching bases. The starting material was peripheral blood, obtained on day 0 of AZD1222 vaccination. The CDR3: CASGGGTEAFF. The nucleotides are TGTGCCAGCGGGGGAGGGACTGAAGCTTTCTTT.